The subject of this entry is one T cell receptor (beta chain). The data were taken from a study of control samples from healthy donors and cancer patients. Generated by immunoSEQ multiplex PCR, the TCRdb table keeps only in-frame clones and is missing some. The table records roughly 70,000 clones, over 75% of them present only once. This clonotype originated in a man aged 45-65 years in good health. Sequencing used blood.

DNA for the CDR3: TGTGCCAGCAGCACCCCAGGCAGAAGGCACGGCTATGGCTACACCTTC. This sequence encodes CASSTPGRRHGYGYTF. The V gene is TRBV21-1, the J gene TRBJ1-2; the table gives TRBD1 as D, unverified against the DNA. TRBV21-1 is termed a pseudogene. CDR3 length: 16 amino acids.